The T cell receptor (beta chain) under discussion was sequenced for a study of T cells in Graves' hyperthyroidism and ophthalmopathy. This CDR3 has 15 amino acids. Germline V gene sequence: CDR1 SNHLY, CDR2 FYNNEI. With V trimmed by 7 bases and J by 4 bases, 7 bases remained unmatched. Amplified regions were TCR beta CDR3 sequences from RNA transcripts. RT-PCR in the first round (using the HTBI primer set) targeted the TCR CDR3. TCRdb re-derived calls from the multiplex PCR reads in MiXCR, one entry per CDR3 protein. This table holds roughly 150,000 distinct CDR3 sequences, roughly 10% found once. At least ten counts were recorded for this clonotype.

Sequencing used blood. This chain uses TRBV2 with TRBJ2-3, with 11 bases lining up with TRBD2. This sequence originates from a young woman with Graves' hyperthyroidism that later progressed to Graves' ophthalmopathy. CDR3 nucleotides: TGTGCCAGCAACCGACTAGCGGGGTCTCCAGATACGCAGTATTTT. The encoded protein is CASNRLAGSPDTQYF.